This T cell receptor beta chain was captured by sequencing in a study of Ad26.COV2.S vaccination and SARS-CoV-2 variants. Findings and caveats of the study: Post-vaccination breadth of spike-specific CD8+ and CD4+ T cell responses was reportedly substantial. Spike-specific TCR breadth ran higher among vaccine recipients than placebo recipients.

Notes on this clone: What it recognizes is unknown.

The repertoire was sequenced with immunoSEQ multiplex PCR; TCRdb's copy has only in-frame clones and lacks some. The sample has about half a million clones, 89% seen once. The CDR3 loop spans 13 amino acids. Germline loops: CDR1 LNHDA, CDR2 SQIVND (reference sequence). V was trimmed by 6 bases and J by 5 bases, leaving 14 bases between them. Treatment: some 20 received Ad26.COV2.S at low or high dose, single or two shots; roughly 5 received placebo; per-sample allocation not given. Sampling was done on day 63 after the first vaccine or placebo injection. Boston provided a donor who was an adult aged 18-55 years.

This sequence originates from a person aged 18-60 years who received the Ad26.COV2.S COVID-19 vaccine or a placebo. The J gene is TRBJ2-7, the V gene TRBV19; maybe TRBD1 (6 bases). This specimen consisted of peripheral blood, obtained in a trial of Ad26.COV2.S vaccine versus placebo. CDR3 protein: CASSTGTGDEQYF. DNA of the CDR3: TGTGCCAGTAGCACAGGGACCGGGGACGAGCAGTACTTC.